This note documents a single TCR beta chain sequence. These data belong to a study of blood T cell repertoires in COVID-19. Study-level background: PBMCs, B-cell-depleted T cells, or T cells were the source of the cDNA or gDNA that made up the material.

The V end was cut by 7 bases, the J end by 2 bases, with 13 bases between. Germline V gene data show CDR1 as MNHEY and CDR2 as SVGAGI. The CDR3 runs 14 residues. Generated by immunoSEQ multiplex PCR, the TCRdb table keeps only in-frame clones and is missing some. The table shows about 190,000 clones, with about 87% occurring only once. The source is a woman aged 70-85 years with COVID-19, enrolled during active disease. V and J are TRBV6-5 and TRBJ2-3; D ambiguous. The sequencing sample was made of peripheral blood. CDR3 amino acids: CASILNYFTDTQYF. The CDR3 nucleotides read TGTGCCAGCATATTGAACTACTTCACAGATACGCAGTATTTT.